This TCR beta chain is drawn from a study of OX40 agonist ivuxolimab in advanced cancers. Overall study results and limits: Fewer expanded clones were found on average in CD4+ than in CD8+ T cells.

Points on this clone: Its matching antigen is unknown.

Repertoires were generated with immunoSEQ multiplex PCR, while TCRdb's copy carries only in-frame clones and drops some. The table includes fewer than 45,000 clones, 85% detected once. The sequencing used CD4+ or CD8+ T cells sorted from blood, collected in a trial of the OX40 agonist ivuxolimab. The clonotype was recovered from an adult with an advanced solid tumor such as melanoma, head and neck, liver or kidney cancer.

CDR3 in amino acids: CASRPLGGDGYTF. DNA of the CDR3: TGTGCCAGCAGACCTCTCGGGGGGGACGGCTACACCTTC. This chain joins TRBV9 and TRBJ1-2; D may be TRBD1 (5 bases). With 5 bases removed from V and 8 bases from J, the gap between germline ends came to 16 bases. Germline V gives CDR1 SGDLS, CDR2 YYNGEE. This CDR3 region has 13 residues.